This TCR beta chain is drawn from a study of blood T cells in healthy people across ages. A sample-barcoded 5' primer and a J-beta primer mix were used in a second PCR of about 7 to 12 cycles. TCRdb re-called the 5' RACE reads through MiXCR, storing one row per CDR3 protein. The sample includes more than 500,000 distinct CDR3 sequences, about 25% of them seen just once. Points on this clonotype: What it binds is unknown.

The extraction recovered at least 6 micrograms of total RNA per sample. Notes on the study in general: PBMC samples, being unsorted, prevented any conclusive comparison of naive and antigen-experienced cells. Considered underestimates were the diversity estimates obtained from one million T cells.

J gave up 7 bases and V 4 bases, and 4 bases lay outside the gene matches. This CDR3 spans 15 amino acids. Germline-derived CDR1 and CDR2 are KGHDR and SFDVKD. This sequence was found in a woman aged 70-85 years in good health. The genes are TRBV24-1 and TRBJ2-4, with TRBD2 matching 12 bases. Material for sequencing was blood. The CDR3 loop is CATSDPTSGGNIQYF. The CDR3 DNA is TGTGCCACCAGTGACCCGACTAGCGGGGGTAACATTCAGTACTTC.